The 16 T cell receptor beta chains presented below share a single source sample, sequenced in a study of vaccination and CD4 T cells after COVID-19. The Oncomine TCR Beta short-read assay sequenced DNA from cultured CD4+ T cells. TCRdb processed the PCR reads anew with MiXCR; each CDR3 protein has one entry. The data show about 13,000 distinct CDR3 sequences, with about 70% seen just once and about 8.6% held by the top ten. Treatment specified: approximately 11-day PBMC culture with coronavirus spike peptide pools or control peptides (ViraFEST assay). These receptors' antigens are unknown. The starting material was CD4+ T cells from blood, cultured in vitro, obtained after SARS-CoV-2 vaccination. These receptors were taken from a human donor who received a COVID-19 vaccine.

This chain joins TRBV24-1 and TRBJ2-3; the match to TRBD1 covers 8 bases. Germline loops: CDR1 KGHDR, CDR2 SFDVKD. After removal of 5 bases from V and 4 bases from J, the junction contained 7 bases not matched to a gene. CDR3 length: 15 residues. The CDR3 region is CATSAPDRGADTQYF. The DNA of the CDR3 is TGTGCCACCAGTGCCCCCGACAGGGGAGCAGATACGCAGTATTTT.

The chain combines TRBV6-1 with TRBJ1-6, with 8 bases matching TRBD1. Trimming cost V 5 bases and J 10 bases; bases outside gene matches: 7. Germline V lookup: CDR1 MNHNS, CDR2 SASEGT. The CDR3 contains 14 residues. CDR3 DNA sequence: TGTGCCAGCAGTACCCGGACAGGGAGGTCACCCCTCCACTTT. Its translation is CASSTRTGRSPLHF.

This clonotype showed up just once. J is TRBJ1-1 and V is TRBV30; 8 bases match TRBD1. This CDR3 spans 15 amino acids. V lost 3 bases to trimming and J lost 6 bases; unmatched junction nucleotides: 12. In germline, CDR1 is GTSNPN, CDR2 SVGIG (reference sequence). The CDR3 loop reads CAWSLHGQGGSEAFF. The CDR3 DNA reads TGTGCCTGGAGCTTACATGGACAGGGAGGCTCTGAAGCTTTCTTT.

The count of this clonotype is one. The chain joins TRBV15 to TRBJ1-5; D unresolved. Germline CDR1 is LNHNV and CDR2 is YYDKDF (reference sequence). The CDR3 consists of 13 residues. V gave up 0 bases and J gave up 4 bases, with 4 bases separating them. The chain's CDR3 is CATSRDQNQPQHF. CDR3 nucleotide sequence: TGTGCCACCAGCAGAGATCAAAATCAGCCCCAGCATTTT.

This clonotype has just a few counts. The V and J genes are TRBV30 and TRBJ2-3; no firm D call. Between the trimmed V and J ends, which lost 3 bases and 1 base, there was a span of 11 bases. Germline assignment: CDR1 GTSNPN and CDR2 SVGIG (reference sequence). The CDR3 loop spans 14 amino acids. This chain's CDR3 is CAWSPRQGTDTQYF. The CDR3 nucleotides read TGTGCCTGGAGCCCCCGGCAGGGCACAGATACGCAGTATTTT.

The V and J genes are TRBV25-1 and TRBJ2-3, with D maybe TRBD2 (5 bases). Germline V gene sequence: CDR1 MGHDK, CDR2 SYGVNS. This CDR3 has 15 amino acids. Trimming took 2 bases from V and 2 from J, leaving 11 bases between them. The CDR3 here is CASSEGGLSTDTQYF. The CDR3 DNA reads TGTGCCAGCAGTGAAGGAGGATTATCCACAGATACGCAGTATTTT.

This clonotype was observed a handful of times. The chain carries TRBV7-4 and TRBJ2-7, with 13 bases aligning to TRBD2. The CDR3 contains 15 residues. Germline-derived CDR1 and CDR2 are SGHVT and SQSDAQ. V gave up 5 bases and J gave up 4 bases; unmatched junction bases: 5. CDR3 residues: CASSGRTSGGYEQYF. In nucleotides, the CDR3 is TGTGCCAGCAGCGGACGGACTAGCGGGGGTTACGAGCAGTACTTC.

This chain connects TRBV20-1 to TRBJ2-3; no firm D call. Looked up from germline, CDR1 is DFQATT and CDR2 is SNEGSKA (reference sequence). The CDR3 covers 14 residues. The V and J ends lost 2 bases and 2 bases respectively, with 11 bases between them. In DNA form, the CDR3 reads TGCAGTGCTAGACCCCGTGGCCTCACAGATACGCAGTATTTT. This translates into CSARPRGLTDTQYF.

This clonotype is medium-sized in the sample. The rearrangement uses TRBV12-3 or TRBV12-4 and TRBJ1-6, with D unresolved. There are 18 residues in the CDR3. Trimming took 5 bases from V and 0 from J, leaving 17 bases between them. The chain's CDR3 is CASSRIGYGSSYNSPLHF. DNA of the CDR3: TGTGCCAGCAGTCGGATTGGTTACGGGAGCTCCTATAATTCACCCCTCCACTTT.

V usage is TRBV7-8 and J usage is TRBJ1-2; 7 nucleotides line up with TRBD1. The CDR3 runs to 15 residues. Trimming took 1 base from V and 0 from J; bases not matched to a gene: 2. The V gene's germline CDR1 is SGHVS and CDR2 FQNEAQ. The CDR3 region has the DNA TGTGCCAGCAGCTTAGAGGGACAGACTAACTATGGCTACACCTTC. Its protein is CASSLEGQTNYGYTF.

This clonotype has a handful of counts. As DNA, the CDR3 is TGTGCCAGCAGTTTACAGGGATCTGGGGTAGGTGAAGCTTTCTTT. Encoded protein: CASSLQGSGVGEAFF. The chain combines TRBV6-2 or TRBV6-3 with TRBJ1-1; perhaps TRBD1 as D (6 bases). Germline CDR1 and CDR2: MNHEY and SVGEGT. This CDR3 has 15 amino acids. Trimming stripped 4 bases from V and 7 bases from J, with 19 bases between.

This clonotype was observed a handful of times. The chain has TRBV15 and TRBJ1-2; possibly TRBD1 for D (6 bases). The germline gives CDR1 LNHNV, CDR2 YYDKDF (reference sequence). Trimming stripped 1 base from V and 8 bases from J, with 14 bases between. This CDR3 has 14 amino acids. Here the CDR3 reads CATSRVDARGGYTF. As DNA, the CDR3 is TGTGCCACCAGCAGAGTTGATGCCAGGGGAGGCTACACCTTC. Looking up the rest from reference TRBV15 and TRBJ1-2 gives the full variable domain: DAMVIQNPRYQVTQFGKPVTLSCSQTLNHNVMYWYQQKSSQAPKLLFHYYDKDFNNEADTPDNFQSRRPNTSFCFLDIRSPGLGDTAMYLCATSRVDARGGYTFGSGTRLTVV.

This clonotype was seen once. CDR3 in amino acids: CASSPPDRPSNQPQHF. The CDR3 DNA sequence: TGTGCCAGCAGTCCTCCAGACAGGCCTAGCAATCAGCCCCAGCATTTT. The chain links TRBV27 to TRBJ1-5, with D possibly matching TRBD1 (6 bases). The CDR3 covers 16 residues. Looked up from germline, CDR1 is MNHEY and CDR2 is SMNVEV (reference sequence). Trimming removed 5 bases at V and 0 bases at J, with 14 bases between.

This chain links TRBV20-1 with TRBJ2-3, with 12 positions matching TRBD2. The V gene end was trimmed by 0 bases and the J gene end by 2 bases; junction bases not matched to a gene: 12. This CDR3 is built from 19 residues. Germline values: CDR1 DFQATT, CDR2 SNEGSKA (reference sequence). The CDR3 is CSAREVGRLAGVDTDTQYF. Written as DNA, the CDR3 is TGCAGTGCTAGAGAGGTGGGGAGACTAGCGGGGGTCGACACAGATACGCAGTATTTT.

In DNA, the CDR3 is TGTGCCAGCAGCTTAGCGATCCAGGGCACTGAAGCTTTCTTT. Translating gives CASSLAIQGTEAFF. The rearrangement uses TRBV7-8 and TRBJ1-1, with a possible D match to TRBD1 (5 bases). CDR1 and CDR2 from the germline V gene are SGHVS and FQNEAQ. V was shortened by 0 bases and J by 4 bases, with 9 bases between the two germline ends. The CDR3 contains 14 residues.

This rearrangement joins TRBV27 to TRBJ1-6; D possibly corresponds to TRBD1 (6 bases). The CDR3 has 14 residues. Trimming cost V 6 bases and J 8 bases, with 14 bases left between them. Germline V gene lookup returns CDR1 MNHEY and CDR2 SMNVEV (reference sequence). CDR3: CASSPTGRDSPLHF. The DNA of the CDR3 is TGTGCCAGCAGCCCGACAGGCAGGGATTCACCCCTCCACTTT.